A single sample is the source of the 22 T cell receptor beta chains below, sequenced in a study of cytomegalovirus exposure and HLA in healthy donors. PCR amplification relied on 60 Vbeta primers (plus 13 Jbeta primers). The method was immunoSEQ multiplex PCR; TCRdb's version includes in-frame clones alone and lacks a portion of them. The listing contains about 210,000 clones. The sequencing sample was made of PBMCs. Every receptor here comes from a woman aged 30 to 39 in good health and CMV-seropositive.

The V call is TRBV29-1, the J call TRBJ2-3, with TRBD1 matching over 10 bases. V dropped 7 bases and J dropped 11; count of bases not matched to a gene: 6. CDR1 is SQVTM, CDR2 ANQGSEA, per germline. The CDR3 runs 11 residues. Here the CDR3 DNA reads TGCAGCGCCCGGGACAGGGGCCAGCAGTATTTT. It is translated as CSARDRGQQYF.

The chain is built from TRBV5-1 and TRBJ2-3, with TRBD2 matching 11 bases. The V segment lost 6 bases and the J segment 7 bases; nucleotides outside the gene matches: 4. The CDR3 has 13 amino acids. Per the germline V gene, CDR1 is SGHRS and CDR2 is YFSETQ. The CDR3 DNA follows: TGCGCCAGCAATCTAGCGGGAGGAAATACGCAGTATTTT. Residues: CASNLAGGNTQYF. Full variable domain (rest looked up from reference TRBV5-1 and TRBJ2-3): KAGVTQTPRYLIKTRGQQVTLSCSPISGHRSVSWYQQTPGQGLQFLFEYFSETQRNKGNFPGRFSGRQFSNSRSEMNVSTLELGDSALYLCASNLAGGNTQYFGPGTRLTVL.

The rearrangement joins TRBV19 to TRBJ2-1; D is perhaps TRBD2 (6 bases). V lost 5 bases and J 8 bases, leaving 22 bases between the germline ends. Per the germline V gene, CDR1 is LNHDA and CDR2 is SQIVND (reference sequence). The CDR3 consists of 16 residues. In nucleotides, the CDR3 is TGTGCCAGTAGTTACTGGGGACTCACACCGGGGCATGAGCAGTTCTTC. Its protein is CASSYWGLTPGHEQFF.

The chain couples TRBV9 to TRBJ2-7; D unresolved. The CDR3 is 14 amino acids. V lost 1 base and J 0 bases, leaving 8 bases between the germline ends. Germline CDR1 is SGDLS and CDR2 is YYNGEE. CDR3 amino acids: CASSVNPSSYEQYF. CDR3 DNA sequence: TGTGCCAGCAGCGTAAATCCCTCCTCCTACGAGCAGTACTTC.

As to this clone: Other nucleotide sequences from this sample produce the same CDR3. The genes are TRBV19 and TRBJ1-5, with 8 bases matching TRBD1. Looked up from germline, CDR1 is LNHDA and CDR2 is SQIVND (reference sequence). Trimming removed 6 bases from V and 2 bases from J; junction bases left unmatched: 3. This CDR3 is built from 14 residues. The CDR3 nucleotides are TGTGCCAGTAGCGACAGGGGTGGCAATCAGCCCCAGCATTTT. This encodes CASSDRGGNQPQHF.

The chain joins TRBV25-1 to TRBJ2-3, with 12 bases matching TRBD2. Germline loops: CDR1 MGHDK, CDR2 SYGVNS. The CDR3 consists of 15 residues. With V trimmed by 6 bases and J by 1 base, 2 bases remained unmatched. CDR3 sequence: CASRRTSGGTDTQYF. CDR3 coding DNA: TGTGCCAGCAGAAGGACTAGCGGGGGCACAGATACGCAGTATTTT. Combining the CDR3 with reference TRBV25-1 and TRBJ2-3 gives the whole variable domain EADIYQTPRYLVIGTGKKITLECSQTMGHDKMYWYQQDPGMELHLIHYSYGVNSTEKGDLSSESTVSRIRTEHFPLTLESARPSHTSQYLCASRRTSGGTDTQYFGPGTRLTVL.

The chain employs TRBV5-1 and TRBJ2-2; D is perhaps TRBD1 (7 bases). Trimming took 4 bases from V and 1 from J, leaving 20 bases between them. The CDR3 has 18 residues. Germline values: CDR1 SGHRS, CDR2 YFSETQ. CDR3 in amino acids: CASSASGGGHLNTGELFF. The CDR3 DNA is TGCGCCAGCAGCGCCTCAGGGGGAGGACACTTGAACACCGGGGAGCTGTTTTTT.

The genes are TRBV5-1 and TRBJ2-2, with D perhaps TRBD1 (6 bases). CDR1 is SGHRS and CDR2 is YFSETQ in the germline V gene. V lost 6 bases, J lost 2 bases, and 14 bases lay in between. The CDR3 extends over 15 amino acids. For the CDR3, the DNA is TGCGCCAGCACCGGCCCAGGGGTTAACACCGGGGAGCTGTTTTTT. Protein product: CASTGPGVNTGELFF.

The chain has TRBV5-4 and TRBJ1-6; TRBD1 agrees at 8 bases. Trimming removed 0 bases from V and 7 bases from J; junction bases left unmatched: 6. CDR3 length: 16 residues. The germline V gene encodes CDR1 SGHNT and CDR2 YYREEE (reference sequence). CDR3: CASSLGQGPRNSPLHF. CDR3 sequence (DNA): TGTGCCAGCAGCTTGGGACAGGGGCCAAGGAATTCACCCCTCCACTTT.

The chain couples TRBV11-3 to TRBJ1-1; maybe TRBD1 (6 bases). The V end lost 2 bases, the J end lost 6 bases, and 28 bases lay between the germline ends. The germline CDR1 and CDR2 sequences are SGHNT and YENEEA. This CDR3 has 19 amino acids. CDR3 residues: CASSLRPRTANPKDSEAFF. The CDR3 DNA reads TGTGCCAGCAGCTTAAGGCCCCGGACAGCCAACCCCAAAGACTCTGAAGCTTTCTTT.

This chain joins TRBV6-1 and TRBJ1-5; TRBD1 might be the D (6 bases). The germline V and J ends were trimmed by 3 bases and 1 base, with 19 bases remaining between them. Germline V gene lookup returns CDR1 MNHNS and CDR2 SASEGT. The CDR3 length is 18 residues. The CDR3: CASSERVRGRESNQPQHF. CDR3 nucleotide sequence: TGTGCCAGCAGTGAGAGAGTTAGGGGGAGGGAAAGCAATCAGCCCCAGCATTTT.

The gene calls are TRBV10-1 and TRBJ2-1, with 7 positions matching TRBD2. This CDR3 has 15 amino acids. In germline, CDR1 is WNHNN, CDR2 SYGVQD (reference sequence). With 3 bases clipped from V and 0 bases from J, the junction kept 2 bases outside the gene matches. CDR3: CASSEAGSSYNEQFF. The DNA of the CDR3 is TGCGCCAGCAGTGAAGCGGGGAGCTCCTACAATGAGCAGTTCTTC.

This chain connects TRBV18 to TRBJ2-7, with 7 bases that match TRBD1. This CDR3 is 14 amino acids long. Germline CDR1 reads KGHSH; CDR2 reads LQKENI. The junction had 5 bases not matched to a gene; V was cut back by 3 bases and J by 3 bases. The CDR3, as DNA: TGTGCCAGCTCACCCACAGGGGTCAACTACGAGCAGTACTTC. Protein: CASSPTGVNYEQYF. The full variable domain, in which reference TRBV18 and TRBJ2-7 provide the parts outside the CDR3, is NAGVMQNPRHLVRRRGQEARLRCSPMKGHSHVYWYRQLPEEGLKFMVYLQKENIIDESGMPKERFSAEFPKEGPSILRIQQVVRGDSAAYFCASSPTGVNYEQYFGPGTRLTVT.

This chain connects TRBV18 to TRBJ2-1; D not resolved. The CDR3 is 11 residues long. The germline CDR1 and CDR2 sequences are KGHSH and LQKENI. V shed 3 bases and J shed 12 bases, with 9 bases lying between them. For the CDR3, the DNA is TGTGCCAGCTCACCGGAGAGGAGGCAGTTCTTC. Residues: CASSPERRQFF.

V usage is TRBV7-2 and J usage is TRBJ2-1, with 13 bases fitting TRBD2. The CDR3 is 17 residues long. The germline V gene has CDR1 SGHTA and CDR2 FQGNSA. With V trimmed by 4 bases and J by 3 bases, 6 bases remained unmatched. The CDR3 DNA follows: TGTGCCAGCAGCTCGGGGACTAGCGGGACCCTCTACAATGAGCAGTTCTTC. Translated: CASSSGTSGTLYNEQFF.

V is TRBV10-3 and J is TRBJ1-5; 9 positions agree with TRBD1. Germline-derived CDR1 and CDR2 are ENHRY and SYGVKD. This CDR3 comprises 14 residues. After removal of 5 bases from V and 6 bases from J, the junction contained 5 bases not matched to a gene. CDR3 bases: TGTGCCATCAGTCCGGGACAGGGAGTTCAGCCCCAGCATTTT. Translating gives CAISPGQGVQPQHF.

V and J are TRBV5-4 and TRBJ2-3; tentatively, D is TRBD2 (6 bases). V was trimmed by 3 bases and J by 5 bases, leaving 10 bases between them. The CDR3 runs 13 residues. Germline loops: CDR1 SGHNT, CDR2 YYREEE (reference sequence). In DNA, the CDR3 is TGTGCCAGCAGCTGGTTCGGGGGAGATACGCAGTATTTT. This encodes CASSWFGGDTQYF.

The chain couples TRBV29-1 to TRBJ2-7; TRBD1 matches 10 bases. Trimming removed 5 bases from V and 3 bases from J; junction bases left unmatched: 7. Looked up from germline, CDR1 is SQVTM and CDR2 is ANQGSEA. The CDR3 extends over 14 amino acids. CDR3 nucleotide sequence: TGCAGCGTTTCGGGCCGGGACAGGGGCTACGAGCAGTACTTC. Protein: CSVSGRDRGYEQYF.

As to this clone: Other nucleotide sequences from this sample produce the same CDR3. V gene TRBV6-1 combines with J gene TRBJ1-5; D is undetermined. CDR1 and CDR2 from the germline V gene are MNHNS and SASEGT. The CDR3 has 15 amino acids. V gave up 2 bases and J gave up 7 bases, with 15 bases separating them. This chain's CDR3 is CASSEPGKSKQPQHF. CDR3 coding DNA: TGTGCCAGCAGTGAACCGGGGAAGTCAAAGCAGCCCCAGCATTTT.

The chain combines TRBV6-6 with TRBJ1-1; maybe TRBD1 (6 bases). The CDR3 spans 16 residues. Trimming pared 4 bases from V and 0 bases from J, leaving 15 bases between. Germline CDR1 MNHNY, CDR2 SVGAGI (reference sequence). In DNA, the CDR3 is TGTGCCAGCAGTTCCCCTTCCGGACAGATGAACACTGAAGCTTTCTTT. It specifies CASSSPSGQMNTEAFF.

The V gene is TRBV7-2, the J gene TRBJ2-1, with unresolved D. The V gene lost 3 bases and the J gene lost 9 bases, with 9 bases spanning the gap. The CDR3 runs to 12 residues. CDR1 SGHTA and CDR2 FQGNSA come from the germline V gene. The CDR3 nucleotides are TGTGCCAGCAGCTTCACTATTGTTGAGCAGTTCTTC. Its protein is CASSFTIVEQFF. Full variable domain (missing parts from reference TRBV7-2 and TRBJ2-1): GAGVSQSPSNKVTEKGKDVELRCDPISGHTALYWYRQSLGQGLEFLIYFQGNSAPDKSGLPSDRFSAERTGGSVSTLTIQRTQQEDSAVYLCASSFTIVEQFFGPGTRLTVL.

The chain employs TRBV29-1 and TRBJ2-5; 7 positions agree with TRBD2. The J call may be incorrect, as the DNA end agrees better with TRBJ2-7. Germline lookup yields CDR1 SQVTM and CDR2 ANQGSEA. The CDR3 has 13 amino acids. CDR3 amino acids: CSVETGRWGEQYF. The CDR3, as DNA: TGCAGCGTTGAGACCGGGAGGTGGGGCGAGCAGTACTTC.